In this sample, the clone carrying this T cell receptor (beta chain) turned up a few times. The antigen is not known. This CDR3 region has 16 residues. V gave up 5 bases and J gave up 7 bases; unmatched junction bases: 9. This sample is drawn from a study of T-cell memory formation after mild COVID-19. Study background: The TCR clusters were mostly specific to one donor. Overall study results and limits: The CD4+ clones that contracted clustered mainly within CM and EM, and the CD8+ clones concentrated in EMRA.

MiXCR was run by TCRdb on the 5' RACE reads, yielding one entry per CDR3 protein. Of about half a million distinct CDR3 sequences listed, about 18% are singletons. This sequence was found in an adult woman who had mild COVID-19 (a few samples of this study predate the infection). Cell type and time point are not known. This chain connects TRBV12-3 or TRBV12-4 to TRBJ1-6, with 9 bases identical to TRBD1. Input material: PBMCs or a T cell subset sorted from them (not recorded which). The CDR3: CASSPRTGVKNSPLHF. DNA of the CDR3: TGTGCCAGCAGTCCCCGGACAGGGGTGAAAAATTCACCCCTCCACTTT.